This is a list of T cell receptor beta chains from one sample in a study of technical replicates of blood from a few donors. Some clones are missing from TCRdb's copy, which holds only in-frame ones; the method was immunoSEQ multiplex PCR. The table lists 60,000 or so clones, about 86% of them singletons, with roughly 5.2% in the top ten. Source material: PBMCs. The receptors originated from a human donor in good health. Some clones in this sample may be carry-over from other donors' samples. Each CDR3 is given with its conserved first and last residue.

TRBJ2-1 | TRBV6-5 | CASSSRGINEQFF
TRBJ2-7 | TRBV18 | CASSSTGVYEQYF
TRBJ2-7 | TRBV4-1 | CASSHPLGGAGYEQYF
TRBJ2-5 | TRBV2 | CASSQGAETQYF
TRBJ1-2 | TRBV6-6 | CASSYFRDNNYGYTF
TRBJ1-5 | TRBV2 | CASSESGMRQPQHF
TRBJ1-6 | TRBV4-3 | CASSQDGGKGSPLHF
TRBJ2-1 | TRBV19 | CASSTSGGASFF
TRBJ2-7 | TRBV19 | CASSIGQGGYEQYF
TRBJ2-4 | TRBV7-9 | CASSQRFVGSLAKNIQYF
TRBJ1-1 | TRBV7-9 | CASSPHRGGVFLNTEAFF
TRBJ1-6 | TRBV29-1 | CSVSRDSINSPLHF
TRBJ1-3 | TRBV7-9 | CASSSRPGQGFGNTIYF
TRBJ2-6 | TRBV7-9 | CASSLPGQGIDLGANVLTF
TRBJ2-1 | TRBV4-3 | CASSQEVLAYNEQFF
TRBJ2-7 | TRBV11-2 | CASSQRNLAGATYEQYF
TRBJ1-4 | TRBV9 | CASSAGAGENEKLFF